One and the same sample provided the 32 T cell receptor beta chains below, sequenced in a study of blood T cell repertoires in COVID-19. Assay used: immunoSEQ multiplex PCR; TCRdb lists only in-frame clones, some missing. This table has over 350,000 clones, about 90% appearing once. Material: PBMCs or T cells enriched from blood (not recorded which). Receptor source: a woman between 18 and 30 years old with acute COVID-19.

DNA for the CDR3: TGTGCCAGCAGCCCAGGGACAGGTGAAAAACTGTTTTTT. It translates to CASSPGTGEKLFF. The chain joins TRBV7-7 to TRBJ1-4, with 8 bases matching TRBD1. V dropped 5 bases and J dropped 7; count of bases not matched to a gene: 3. Germline V lookup: CDR1 SSHAT, CDR2 FNYEAQ (reference sequence). The CDR3 contains 13 residues.

The V call is TRBV7-2, the J call TRBJ1-4, with 8 bases identical to TRBD1. V dropped 5 bases and J dropped 10; count of bases not matched to a gene: 9. This CDR3 contains 14 residues. The germline V gene has CDR1 SGHTA and CDR2 FQGNSA. DNA of the CDR3: TGTGCCAGCAGCCCGGGACAGGTCCGGTCAAAACTGTTTTTT. Translating gives CASSPGQVRSKLFF.

This chain joins TRBV19 and TRBJ1-5; D unresolved. Germline V gene lookup returns CDR1 LNHDA and CDR2 SQIVND (reference sequence). The CDR3 totals 15 residues. Trimming removed 0 bases at V and 2 bases at J, with 8 bases between. CDR3 nucleotides: TGTGCCAGTAGTATAGATCGGGGAGGCAATCAGCCCCAGCATTTT. This encodes CASSIDRGGNQPQHF. Together with reference TRBV19 and TRBJ1-5, the CDR3 gives the full variable domain: DGGITQSPKYLFRKEGQNVTLSCEQNLNHDAMYWYRQDPGQGLRLIYYSQIVNDFQKGDIAEGYSVSREKKESFPLTVTSAQKNPTAFYLCASSIDRGGNQPQHFGDGTRLSIL.

As DNA, the CDR3 is TGTGCCAGCAGTACCCGGACTAGCGGCCTCGAGCAGTACTTC. Translating gives CASSTRTSGLEQYF. This chain links TRBV2 with TRBJ2-7, with TRBD2 matching over 10 bases. Germline V gives CDR1 SNHLY, CDR2 FYNNEI. The CDR3 sequence is 14 residues long. The junction had 7 bases not matched to a gene; V was cut back by 5 bases and J by 6 bases.

CDR3 sequence reads: CASSQTYRTRSYNEQFF. In nucleotides, the CDR3 is TGTGCCAGCAGCCAGACCTACAGGACCCGCTCCTACAATGAGCAGTTCTTC. This chain uses TRBV3-1 (or the pseudogene TRBV3-2) with TRBJ2-1; D may be TRBD1 (5 bases). Germline loops: CDR1 LGHDT, CDR2 YNNKEL (reference sequence). V was shortened by 3 bases and J by 0 bases, with 15 bases between the two germline ends. This CDR3 contains 17 residues.

This chain's CDR3 is CASRAQGVSGYTF. The DNA of the CDR3 is TGTGCCAGCAGGGCGCAGGGCGTCTCTGGCTACACCTTC. J is TRBJ1-2 and V is TRBV28, with a possible D match to TRBD1 (5 bases). Germline CDR1 and CDR2: MDHEN and SYDVKM. Trimming took off 6 bases at V and 7 bases at J, with 15 bases between the two ends. This CDR3 region has 13 residues.

The chain has TRBV10-1 and TRBJ2-1; 9 bases align to TRBD2. Germline V gives CDR1 WNHNN, CDR2 SYGVQD (reference sequence). The V gene end was trimmed by 3 bases and the J gene end by 5 bases; junction bases not matched to a gene: 2. The CDR3 has 14 residues. CDR3 protein: CASSDSSGNNEQFF. CDR3 coding DNA: TGCGCCAGCAGTGATTCTAGCGGGAACAATGAGCAGTTCTTC.

The V and J genes are TRBV3-1 (or the pseudogene TRBV3-2) and TRBJ1-2, with 8 bases identical to TRBD1. CDR1 and CDR2 (germline): LGHDT, YNNKEL (reference sequence). Trimming cost V 2 bases and J 4 bases; bases outside gene matches: 3. CDR3 size: 14 residues. The CDR3 DNA follows: TGTGCCAGCAGCCAACGACAGGGGAGCTATGGCTACACCTTC. Translated, it gives CASSQRQGSYGYTF.

V is TRBV28 and J is TRBJ1-1; D call uncertain. This CDR3 comprises 12 residues. Trimming left V 5 bases short and J 4 bases short, with 8 bases between. The germline CDR1 and CDR2 sequences are MDHEN and SYDVKM. The CDR3 region is CASSAYITEAFF. For the CDR3, the DNA is TGTGCCAGCAGTGCATACATCACTGAAGCTTTCTTT.

This clone was detected only a few times. This chain connects TRBV27 to TRBJ2-2, with TRBD2 identical over 7 bases. Per germline, CDR1 MNHEY and CDR2 SMNVEV (reference sequence). Losses at the gene ends were 2 bases for V and 4 bases for J; bases not matched to a gene: 7. The CDR3 totals 16 residues. In DNA, the CDR3 is TGTGCCAGCAGTTTAAACATAGCGGGCCCCACCGGGGAGCTGTTTTTT. Translating gives CASSLNIAGPTGELFF.

The V gene is TRBV5-5, the J gene TRBJ1-1, with TRBD1 matching 9 bases. The junction had 9 bases not matched to a gene; V was cut back by 3 bases and J by 3 bases. This CDR3 is 16 amino acids long. The germline gives CDR1 SGHKS, CDR2 YYEKEE (reference sequence). The DNA for the CDR3 is TGTGCCAGCAGCTCCGGGACAGGGCAACACTACACTGAAGCTTTCTTT. Encoded protein: CASSSGTGQHYTEAFF.

The rearrangement uses TRBV5-1 and TRBJ1-4; the D is unclear. Looked up from germline, CDR1 is SGHRS and CDR2 is YFSETQ. The V end was cut by 3 bases, the J end by 6 bases, with 12 bases between. The CDR3 extends over 14 amino acids. The CDR3 is CASSSVPGYEKLFF. CDR3 nucleotides: TGCGCCAGCAGCTCCGTCCCGGGATATGAAAAACTGTTTTTT.

V gene TRBV6-2 or TRBV6-3 combines with J gene TRBJ2-7; TRBD2 aligns across 16 bases. Germline V lookup: CDR1 MNHEY, CDR2 SVGEGT. The CDR3 runs 20 residues. V shed 2 bases and J 7 bases; nucleotides not matched to a gene: 17. Here the CDR3 reads CASSYDPGLAGGPGIREQYF. CDR3 nucleotide sequence: TGTGCCAGCAGTTACGATCCGGGACTAGCGGGAGGGCCCGGAATAAGAGAGCAGTACTTC.

The chain carries TRBV6-2 or TRBV6-3 and TRBJ2-1, with a weak D call TRBD2 (5 bases). This CDR3 is built from 15 residues. Germline V gene sequence: CDR1 MNHEY, CDR2 SVGEGT. The V gene lost 1 base and the J gene lost 8 bases, with 15 bases spanning the gap. The CDR3 DNA reads TGTGCCAGCAGTTACTTGGTGGGAGCTCCGGATGAGCAGTTCTTC. Translating it yields CASSYLVGAPDEQFF.

This chain connects TRBV13 to TRBJ2-7; D call uncertain. In germline, CDR1 is PRHDT, CDR2 FYEKMQ (reference sequence). This CDR3 comprises 14 residues. The V and J ends lost 5 bases and 3 bases respectively, with 14 bases between them. The chain's CDR3 is CASSPGSDGYEQYF. The CDR3 nucleotides read TGTGCCAGCAGCCCCGGGTCAGACGGCTACGAGCAGTACTTC. Drawing the rest from reference TRBV13 and TRBJ2-7, the complete variable domain is AAGVIQSPRHLIKEKRETATLKCYPIPRHDTVYWYQQGPGQDPQFLISFYEKMQSDKGSIPDRFSAQQFSDYHSELNMSSLELGDSALYFCASSPGSDGYEQYFGPGTRLTVT.

The gene calls are TRBV6-2 or TRBV6-3 and TRBJ2-5, with TRBD2 matching 8 bases. The CDR3 covers 16 residues. The V gene end was trimmed by 0 bases and the J gene end by 5 bases; junction bases not matched to a gene: 8. Germline CDR1 MNHEY, CDR2 SVGEGT. CDR3 in amino acids: CASSYSSAGVGETQYF. CDR3 sequence (DNA): TGTGCCAGCAGTTACTCGTCAGCGGGAGTGGGGGAGACCCAGTACTTC.

This clone was detected only once. The rearrangement links TRBV12-3 or TRBV12-4 to TRBJ1-6, with no clear D. This CDR3 comprises 13 residues. V was cut by 7 bases and J by 7 bases, with 11 bases left in between. The CDR3 protein is CASTFRINSPLHF. The CDR3 DNA follows: TGTGCCAGCACCTTTCGTATCAATTCACCCCTCCACTTT.

The genes are TRBV20-1 and TRBJ2-7; no firm D call. The V and J ends lost 6 bases and 5 bases respectively, with 11 bases between them. The CDR3 contains 11 residues. Germline assignment: CDR1 DFQATT and CDR2 SNEGSKA (reference sequence). The CDR3 loop is CSAESVNEQYF. CDR3 in DNA: TGCAGTGCGGAGTCCGTAAACGAGCAGTACTTC.

This chain joins TRBV2 and TRBJ2-2, with D possibly being TRBD2 (6 bases). Trimming stripped 8 bases from V and 8 bases from J, with 12 bases between. The CDR3 totals 12 residues. The V gene's germline CDR1 is SNHLY and CDR2 FYNNEI. The CDR3 here is CASGFGTGELFF. DNA for the CDR3: TGTGCCAGCGGTTTCGGGACTGGGGAGCTGTTTTTT.

V is TRBV5-1 and J is TRBJ1-1; 8 bases line up with TRBD1. Trimming removed 5 bases from V and 6 bases from J; junction bases left unmatched: 12. Germline V gives CDR1 SGHRS, CDR2 YFSETQ. The CDR3 contains 15 residues. CDR3 nucleotide sequence: TGCGCCAGCAGACTCAAGACAGGGGAAAGGTCTGAAGCTTTCTTT. Translation: CASRLKTGERSEAFF.

V and J are TRBV5-1 and TRBJ2-7; D gene uncertain. The V end was cut by 0 bases, the J end by 3 bases, with 13 bases between. The CDR3 extends over 15 amino acids. Germline-derived CDR1 and CDR2 are SGHRS and YFSETQ. The CDR3 DNA sequence: TGCGCCAGCAGCTTGGTTTCGGTAACGGGCTACGAGCAGTACTTC. The encoded protein is CASSLVSVTGYEQYF.

V gene TRBV7-9 combines with J gene TRBJ2-7; 8 bases fit TRBD1. Germline assignment: CDR1 SEHNR and CDR2 FQNEAQ (reference sequence). CDR3 length equals 15 residues. Unmatched junction bases numbered 6, after V lost 5 bases and J lost 0 bases. The CDR3 DNA sequence: TGTGCCAGCAGCCCCAGGGACAGGCCCTCCTACGAGCAGTACTTC. Residues: CASSPRDRPSYEQYF.

The rearrangement joins TRBV19 to TRBJ1-2, with TRBD1 as a possible D gene (5 bases). CDR3 length: 11 amino acids. Germline V gene data show CDR1 as LNHDA and CDR2 as SQIVND (reference sequence). Trimming left V 7 bases short and J 10 bases short, with 13 bases between. CDR3 DNA: TGTGCCAGTACCCTGGGGCAGATCTACACCTTC. Translating it yields CASTLGQIYTF.

This rearrangement joins TRBV7-9 to TRBJ2-3; TRBD2 matches at 9 bases. From germline, CDR1 is SEHNR and CDR2 FQNEAQ (reference sequence). The CDR3 totals 16 residues. The V segment lost 2 bases and the J segment 2 bases; nucleotides outside the gene matches: 5. CDR3 loop: CASSLHSGGITDTQYF. Here the CDR3 DNA reads TGTGCCAGCAGCTTACATAGCGGGGGTATCACAGATACGCAGTATTTT.

This clone was detected once. The V call is TRBV30, the J call TRBJ2-7, with a weak D call TRBD1 (6 bases). The CDR3 covers 12 residues. Germline V CDR1 and CDR2: GTSNPN, SVGIG (reference sequence). Trimming removed 7 bases from V and 4 bases from J, with 14 bases in between. The CDR3 region has the DNA TGTGCCTTAGACAGGTTAGGTTACGAGCAGTACTTC. The encoded protein is CALDRLGYEQYF.

This chain joins TRBV28 and TRBJ2-1, with D hard to call. The germline V and J ends were trimmed by 6 bases and 4 bases, with 13 bases remaining between them. CDR1 MDHEN and CDR2 SYDVKM come from the germline V gene. The CDR3 is 14 residues long. CDR3 DNA: TGTGCCAGCAGCGTAACGTTTCGGTACAATGAGCAGTTCTTC. It specifies CASSVTFRYNEQFF.

Written as DNA, the CDR3 is TGCAGCGTGGGACAGGGAACGGCTGGAAACACCATATATTTT. It specifies CSVGQGTAGNTIYF. J is TRBJ1-3 and V is TRBV29-1; 9 nucleotides agree with TRBD1. Germline V lookup: CDR1 SQVTM, CDR2 ANQGSEA. This CDR3 is built from 14 residues. After removal of 6 bases from V and 2 bases from J, the junction contained 5 bases not matched to a gene.

The rearrangement joins TRBV28 to TRBJ2-3, with D unclear. The CDR3 has 11 amino acids. Trimming left V 7 bases short and J 6 bases short, with 8 bases between. Per germline, CDR1 MDHEN and CDR2 SYDVKM. In DNA form, the CDR3 reads TGTGCCAGCATACACGGGGATACGCAGTATTTT. It translates to CASIHGDTQYF.

Of note for this clone: At the DNA level, this CDR3 is encoded by other sequences in the same sample as well. V gene TRBV7-2 combines with J gene TRBJ2-7; TRBD1 matches at 9 bases. Trimming removed 8 bases from V and 1 base from J; junction bases left unmatched: 3. This CDR3 spans 13 amino acids. Germline assignment: CDR1 SGHTA and CDR2 FQGNSA. The CDR3 DNA sequence: TGTGCCAGCTCCGGACAGGGGTCCTACGAGCAGTACTTC. Protein product: CASSGQGSYEQYF.

The chain's CDR3 is CASTFPVAGDYNEQFF. In DNA form, the CDR3 reads TGTGCCAGCACCTTCCCCGTTGCGGGTGACTACAATGAGCAGTTCTTC. The genes are TRBV11-2 and TRBJ2-1; tentatively, D is TRBD2 (5 bases). Germline V lookup: CDR1 SGHAT, CDR2 FQNNGV. The CDR3 is 16 residues long. V lost 7 bases, J lost 3 bases, and 19 bases lay in between. Variable domain in full (rest from reference TRBV11-2 and TRBJ2-1): EAGVAQSPRYKIIEKRQSVAFWCNPISGHATLYWYQQILGQGPKLLIQFQNNGVVDDSQLPKDRFSAERLKGVDSTLKIQPAKLEDSAVYLCASTFPVAGDYNEQFFGPGTRLTVL.

The gene calls are TRBV24-1 and TRBJ1-4; 10 nucleotides match TRBD1. The V segment lost 3 bases and the J segment 5 bases; nucleotides outside the gene matches: 2. CDR1 and CDR2 from the germline V gene are KGHDR and SFDVKD. The CDR3 spans 15 residues. The CDR3 spells CATSDQGQGNEKLFF. The CDR3 DNA sequence: TGTGCCACCAGTGATCAGGGACAGGGGAATGAAAAACTGTTTTTT.

J is TRBJ1-3 and V is TRBV15, with D maybe TRBD1 (6 bases). The CDR3 spans 14 residues. Germline V gene data show CDR1 as LNHNV and CDR2 as YYDKDF (reference sequence). The V gene lost 3 bases and the J gene lost 4 bases, with 10 bases spanning the gap. The CDR3 DNA reads TGTGCCACCAGCAGGGGGGCCAAAGGAAACACCATATATTTT. Amino acid sequence: CATSRGAKGNTIYF. The full variable domain, in which reference TRBV15 and TRBJ1-3 provide the parts outside the CDR3, is DAMVIQNPRYQVTQFGKPVTLSCSQTLNHNVMYWYQQKSSQAPKLLFHYYDKDFNNEADTPDNFQSRRPNTSFCFLDIRSPGLGDTAMYLCATSRGAKGNTIYFGEGSWLTVV.